What follows are 2 T cell receptor beta chains derived from one specimen sequenced in a study of identical twins. TCRdb re-called the 5' RACE reads through MiXCR, storing one row per CDR3 protein. Of 500,000 or so distinct CDR3 sequences listed, approximately 15% are singletons. These records were also assigned to another study, of yellow fever vaccine responses in identical twins.

Sequencing was done on a sample of CD4+ T cells sorted from blood. Receptor source: a woman aged 18-29 years in good health.

This clonotype came up many times. The chain has TRBV2 and TRBJ2-2, with a tentative D call TRBD1 (5 bases). V lost 4 bases and J 4 bases, leaving 10 bases between the germline ends. This CDR3 comprises 14 residues. Germline V CDR1 and CDR2: SNHLY, FYNNEI. CDR3 protein: CASSGTPSTGELFF. Here the CDR3 DNA reads TGTGCCAGCAGTGGGACACCCAGCACCGGGGAGCTGTTTTTT.

In this sample, this clonotype turned up a few times. The chain recombines TRBV6-4 with TRBJ2-1; D uncertain. The CDR3 is made up of 15 amino acids. Germline V gene lookup returns CDR1 MRHNA and CDR2 SNTAGT. Trimming removed 5 bases at V and 4 bases at J, with 15 bases between. CDR3 coding DNA: TGTGCCAGCAGTCCGGTGGGGTCTGGATACAATGAGCAGTTCTTC. Its protein product is CASSPVGSGYNEQFF.